This T cell receptor beta chain was observed in a study of control samples from healthy donors and cancer patients. Clones were sequenced by immunoSEQ multiplex PCR, and TCRdb holds only the in-frame ones, with some missing. The table has fewer than 30,000 clones, around nine tenths seen once; the top ten hold roughly 1.5%. Per germline, CDR1 SGHRS and CDR2 YFSETQ. This CDR3 has 14 residues. Trimming removed 2 bases from V and 5 bases from J, with 14 bases in between. The receptor's source is a woman between 40 and 55 years old with lung cancer. Sequenced: PBMCs. The gene calls are TRBV5-1 and TRBJ2-7; D gene ambiguous. This chain's CDR3 is CASSFGLGIHEQYF. CDR3 coding DNA: TGCGCCAGCAGCTTCGGGCTAGGGATCCACGAGCAGTACTTC.